This TCR beta chain was profiled in a study of blood T cell repertoires in COVID-19. Looking at the study overall: Whether acute or convalescent, the COVID-19 samples came from the United States, Italy and Spain. PBMCs, B-cell-depleted T cells, or T cells provided the cDNA or gDNA that made up the material.

Trimming cost V 1 base and J 0 bases, with 6 bases left between them. The CDR3 sequence is 15 residues long. Per germline, CDR1 SGHVS and CDR2 FQNEAQ. Methods used by the authors: Estimates of nucleated cell counts were drawn from the amplification of reference gene primers. Clones were read by immunoSEQ multiplex PCR, and TCRdb kept only the in-frame ones, dropping some. V and J calls and clone size are as listed in that table; D and trimming were resolved from the DNA. The sample has some 250,000 clones; around 90% are singletons. Input material: peripheral blood. The chain uses TRBV7-8 and TRBJ1-4; D gene ambiguous. This TCR came from a woman aged 30 to 39 with acute or convalescent COVID-19. The CDR3 region has the DNA TGTGCCAGCAGCTTAGTATCCGCAACTAATGAAAAACTGTTTTTT. It specifies CASSLVSATNEKLFF.